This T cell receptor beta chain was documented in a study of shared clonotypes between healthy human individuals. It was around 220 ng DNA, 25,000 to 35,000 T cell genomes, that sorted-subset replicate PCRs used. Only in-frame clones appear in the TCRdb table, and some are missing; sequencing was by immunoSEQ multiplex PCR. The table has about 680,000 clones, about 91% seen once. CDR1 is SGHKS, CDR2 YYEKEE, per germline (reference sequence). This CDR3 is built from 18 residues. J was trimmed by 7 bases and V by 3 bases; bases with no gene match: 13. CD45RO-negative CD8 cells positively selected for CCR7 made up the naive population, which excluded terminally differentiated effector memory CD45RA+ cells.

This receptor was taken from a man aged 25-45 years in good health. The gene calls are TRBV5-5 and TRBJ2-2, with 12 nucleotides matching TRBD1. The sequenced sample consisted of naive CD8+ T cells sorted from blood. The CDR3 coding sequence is TGTGCCAGCAGCTCAGAACCGGGACAGGGGGCGGGAAGCGGGGAGCTGTTTTTT. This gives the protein CASSSEPGQGAGSGELFF.